Presented here are 24 T cell receptor beta chains from one specimen sequenced in a study of blood T cells in healthy people across ages. Sample-barcoded 5' priming and a J-beta primer mix drove a second PCR of roughly 6 to 12 cycles. TCRdb independently ran MiXCR on the 5' RACE reads; one entry per CDR3 protein. The data contain 540,000 or so distinct CDR3 sequences, approximately 30% of them singletons. Sequencing input: blood. The receptor source for this set is a woman in her seventies in good health.

This clonotype was detected only a few times. The chain has TRBV20-1 and TRBJ2-4; 9 bases match TRBD1. The J segment lost 9 bases and the V segment lost 1 base, leaving 7 bases of the junction unmatched. The CDR3 has 14 amino acids. Germline CDR1 is DFQATT and CDR2 is SNEGSKA (reference sequence). CDR3: CSARVSQGAGIQYF. DNA for the CDR3: TGCAGTGCTAGAGTCTCACAGGGGGCAGGCATTCAGTACTTC.

The V gene is TRBV9, the J gene TRBJ2-5; TRBD2 matches at 8 bases. The DNA matches TRBJ2-1 better at its end, which makes the J call doubtful. Germline V gene data show CDR1 as SGDLS and CDR2 as YYNGEE. CDR3 length: 14 residues. CDR3 coding DNA: TGTGCCAGCAGCGTAGCGGGGGGGCCCGATGAGCAGTTCTTC. This encodes CASSVAGGPDEQFF.

V and J are TRBV20-1 and TRBJ1-2; D perhaps matches TRBD1 (5 bases). The CDR3 has 12 residues. Germline assignment: CDR1 DFQATT and CDR2 SNEGSKA (reference sequence). Trimming shortened V by 6 bases and J by 3 bases, and 11 bases separated the two germline ends. The CDR3 loop is CSAATEDYGYTF. The CDR3 coding sequence is TGCAGTGCCGCGACAGAGGACTATGGCTACACCTTC.

This clonotype was detected only a few times. The chain is built from TRBV2 and TRBJ2-5, with 9 bases identical to TRBD1. The J call could be wrong; TRBJ2-7 is a better fit for the DNA end. Germline V gives CDR1 SNHLY, CDR2 FYNNEI. The length of the CDR3 is 15 residues. The CDR3 protein is CASSAGQGRNYEQYF. The CDR3 DNA sequence: TGTGCCAGCAGTGCTGGACAGGGGAGAAACTACGAGCAGTACTTC.

This clonotype has only one observation. The rearrangement links TRBV27 to TRBJ2-2; D gene unclear. Trimming stripped 4 bases from V and 5 bases from J, with 11 bases between. The CDR3 is made up of 14 amino acids. Per germline, CDR1 MNHEY and CDR2 SMNVEV (reference sequence). CDR3 residues: CASSSFGETGELFF. CDR3 sequence (DNA): TGTGCCAGCAGTTCCTTTGGGGAAACCGGGGAGCTGTTTTTT.

The V and J genes are TRBV4-2 and TRBJ1-1; 7 bases map to TRBD1. After removal of 3 bases from V and 1 base from J, the junction contained 5 bases not matched to a gene. CDR1 is LGHNA and CDR2 is YNFKEQ in the germline V gene. The CDR3 covers 15 residues. CDR3 sequence (DNA): TGTGCCAGCAGCCATCCGACAGGGACGAACACTGAAGCTTTCTTT. It specifies CASSHPTGTNTEAFF.

The rearrangement joins TRBV7-2 to TRBJ1-1; 7 nucleotides line up with TRBD1. Germline V lookup: CDR1 SGHTA, CDR2 FQGNSA. The V and J ends lost 5 bases and 2 bases, in that order; junction bases with no gene match: 5. The CDR3 length is 14 residues. CDR3 bases: TGTGCCAGCAGCGAATACAGGGGCAACACTGAAGCTTTCTTT. Its translation: CASSEYRGNTEAFF.

The chain couples TRBV7-2 to TRBJ2-5; either TRBD1 or TRBD2 may supply D (5 bases each). V was pared by 5 bases and J by 0 bases, with 16 bases between. CDR3 size: 16 residues. CDR1 is SGHTA, CDR2 FQGNSA, per germline. Written as DNA, the CDR3 is TGTGCCAGCAGCGGCCGGAGGTTAGGGGACCAAGAGACCCAGTACTTC. This codes for CASSGRRLGDQETQYF. Variable domain in full (rest from reference TRBV7-2 and TRBJ2-5): GAGVSQSPSNKVTEKGKDVELRCDPISGHTALYWYRQSLGQGLEFLIYFQGNSAPDKSGLPSDRFSAERTGGSVSTLTIQRTQQEDSAVYLCASSGRRLGDQETQYFGPGTRLLVL.

This clonotype was observed a few times. The chain has TRBV7-9 and TRBJ2-3; D not certain. Trimming cost V 1 base and J 3 bases, with 5 bases left between them. The germline CDR1 and CDR2 sequences are SEHNR and FQNEAQ (reference sequence). The CDR3 sequence is 13 residues long. CDR3 DNA sequence: TGTGCCAGCAGCTTAGTTCAGACAGATACGCAGTATTTT. This sequence encodes CASSLVQTDTQYF.

This clonotype was seen at least ten times. V is TRBV29-1 and J is TRBJ2-3; D remains unclear. Trimming cost V 4 bases and J 4 bases, with 3 bases left between them. CDR1 is SQVTM and CDR2 is ANQGSEA in the germline V gene. The CDR3 totals 10 residues. The CDR3 loop reads CSVGADTQYF. The CDR3 nucleotides read TGCAGCGTTGGAGCAGATACGCAGTATTTT.

The CDR3 sequence is CASITGGLNTEAFF. The CDR3 DNA is TGTGCCAGCATCACAGGGGGCTTGAACACTGAAGCTTTCTTT. The genes are TRBV11-3 and TRBJ1-1; TRBD1 agrees at 9 bases. The J segment lost 0 bases and the V segment lost 7 bases, leaving 3 bases of the junction unmatched. The CDR3 runs to 14 residues. Germline lookup yields CDR1 SGHNT and CDR2 YENEEA.

Of note for this clonotype: The junction departs from germline at one end; a sequencing error may be responsible. This rearrangement joins TRBV12-5 to TRBJ2-7; unclear D gene. In germline, CDR1 is LGHNT, CDR2 FRNRAP. The CDR3 length is 14 residues. The CDR3 is CASGLAGFSYEQYF. In DNA, the CDR3 is TGTGCTAGTGGTTTAGCCGGGTTCTCCTACGAGCAGTACTTT.

This clonotype was observed a few times. V and J are TRBV3-1 and TRBJ2-2; TRBD1 matches at 12 bases. The CDR3 is 15 residues long. Germline loops: CDR1 LGHDT, CDR2 YNNKEL (reference sequence). Trimming at V came to 6 bases and at J to 7 bases, leaving 6 bases not matched to a gene. The DNA of the CDR3 is TGTGCCAGCAGTTTGGGACAGGGGGCCGGCGGGGAGCTGTTTTTT. Residues: CASSLGQGAGGELFF. The entire variable domain, with the rest obtained from reference TRBV3-1 and TRBJ2-2, is as follows: DTAVSQTPKYLVTQMGNDKSIKCEQNLGHDTMYWYKQDSKKFLKIMFSYNNKELIINETVPNRFSPKSPDKAHLNLHINSLELGDSAVYFCASSLGQGAGGELFFGEGSRLTVL.

This chain uses TRBV20-1 with TRBJ1-2, with D maybe TRBD1 (5 bases). This CDR3 region has 14 residues. Deletions cut 5 bases from V and 1 base from J, with 14 bases between. Germline assignment: CDR1 DFQATT and CDR2 SNEGSKA (reference sequence). The CDR3 sequence: CSALGGVGNYGYTF. CDR3 nucleotide sequence: TGCAGTGCTCTGGGGGGGGTGGGTAACTATGGCTACACCTTC.

In its sample, this clonotype was seen a few times. V usage is TRBV25-1 and J usage is TRBJ1-1; D is unclear. The CDR3 loop spans 15 amino acids. Trimming removed 3 bases at V and 1 base at J, with 12 bases between. Germline CDR1 reads MGHDK; CDR2 reads SYGVNS. This CDR3 reads CASSDPRWGNTEAFF. The CDR3 DNA sequence: TGTGCCAGCAGTGACCCCCGGTGGGGGAACACTGAAGCTTTCTTT.

This chain uses TRBV6-5 with TRBJ2-2, with D maybe TRBD1 (6 bases). This CDR3 is 15 amino acids long. CDR1 is MNHEY, CDR2 SVGAGI, per germline. The V gene lost 5 bases and the J gene lost 0 bases, with 10 bases spanning the gap. CDR3 bases: TGTGCCAGCAGTATTGCAGGGGCGAACACCGGGGAGCTGTTTTTT. Translation: CASSIAGANTGELFF.

There are a few counts of this clonotype. The J gene is TRBJ1-1, the V gene TRBV7-8; possible D gene TRBD1, 6 bases. The CDR3 loop spans 16 amino acids. Germline CDR1 SGHVS, CDR2 FQNEAQ. The V end was cut by 2 bases, the J end by 5 bases, with 18 bases between. The CDR3 DNA is TGTGCCAGCAGCTTATCACCGGGACAACGGAGGACTGAAGCTTTCTTT. Its translation: CASSLSPGQRRTEAFF. The entire variable domain, with the rest obtained from reference TRBV7-8 and TRBJ1-1, is as follows: GAGVSQSPRYKVAKRGQDVALRCDPISGHVSLFWYQQALGQGPEFLTYFQNEAQLDKSGLPSDRFFAERPEGSVSTLKIQRTQQEDSAVYLCASSLSPGQRRTEAFFGQGTRLTVV.

The chain links TRBV5-1 to TRBJ2-3; 12 positions match TRBD2. This CDR3 has 17 amino acids. With V trimmed by 0 bases and J by 1 base, 3 bases remained unmatched. Per the germline V gene, CDR1 is SGHRS and CDR2 is YFSETQ. The CDR3: CASSLAPSGGGTDTQYF. CDR3 DNA sequence: TGCGCCAGCAGCTTGGCCCCTAGCGGGGGGGGCACAGATACGCAGTATTTT.

The sample holds many counts of this clonotype. V and J are TRBV3-1 and TRBJ2-4, with 7 nucleotides matching TRBD1. This CDR3 has 16 amino acids. CDR1 and CDR2 from the germline V gene are LGHDT and YNNKEL (reference sequence). J gave up 0 bases and V 3 bases, and 5 bases lay outside the gene matches. The CDR3 reads CASSHGQALAKNIQYF. CDR3 DNA sequence: TGTGCCAGCAGCCACGGACAGGCCTTAGCCAAAAACATTCAGTACTTC.

This clonotype has just a few counts. DNA of the CDR3: TGTGCCAGCAGCCAAGGGAAGATCCCCGGGGACACTGAAGCTTTCTTT. This translates into CASSQGKIPGDTEAFF. This chain links TRBV3-1 with TRBJ1-1; unclear D gene. The CDR3 has 16 amino acids. Germline CDR1 reads LGHDT; CDR2 reads YNNKEL (reference sequence). V gave up 1 base and J gave up 3 bases, with 15 bases separating them. The full variable domain, completed using reference TRBV3-1 and TRBJ1-1, is DTAVSQTPKYLVTQMGNDKSIKCEQNLGHDTMYWYKQDSKKFLKIMFSYNNKELIINETVPNRFSPKSPDKAHLNLHINSLELGDSAVYFCASSQGKIPGDTEAFFGQGTRLTVV.

V gene TRBV4-3 combines with J gene TRBJ1-2; D might be TRBD1 (5 bases). Trimming stripped 0 bases from V and 6 bases from J, with 14 bases between. CDR3 length: 15 residues. Germline lookup yields CDR1 LGHNA and CDR2 YSLEER. The CDR3 sequence is CASSQEGAGRDGYTF. The DNA of the CDR3 is TGCGCCAGCAGCCAAGAAGGGGCAGGAAGGGATGGCTACACCTTC.

The rearrangement uses TRBV6-1 and TRBJ1-3; D gene unclear. V was shortened by 8 bases and J by 0 bases, with 8 bases between the two germline ends. The CDR3 spans 13 residues. Germline CDR1 reads MNHNS; CDR2 reads SASEGT. The CDR3 nucleotides are TGTGCCAGCGGTGCTAACTCTGGAAACACCATATATTTT. Translation: CASGANSGNTIYF.

This rearrangement joins TRBV24-1 to TRBJ1-1, with TRBD1 as a possible D gene (5 bases). The ends were cut back, 5 bases at V and 5 bases at J, with 14 bases in the middle. CDR1 and CDR2 from the germline V gene are KGHDR and SFDVKD. The CDR3 extends over 14 amino acids. This CDR3 is CATSGIQGWTEAFF. The DNA for the CDR3 is TGTGCCACCAGTGGCATCCAGGGATGGACTGAAGCTTTCTTT.

V usage is TRBV7-7 and J usage is TRBJ2-2; the match to TRBD1 covers 8 bases. V dropped 5 bases and J dropped 4; count of bases not matched to a gene: 9. Per the germline V gene, CDR1 is SSHAT and CDR2 is FNYEAQ (reference sequence). This CDR3 comprises 16 residues. CDR3 amino acids: CASSPQDRAVTGELFF. CDR3 bases: TGTGCCAGCAGCCCCCAGGACAGGGCGGTCACCGGGGAGCTGTTTTTT.